Detailed here is one T cell receptor beta chain. Its binding antigen is unknown. Base qualities are not at hand, and no much larger clone is one base apart. Read against the paper, the sample's time point label means: sample from adult after SARS-CoV-2 infection, after symptom onset. A couple of convalescent COVID-19 patients, sampled after symptom onset from adults with prior SARS-CoV-2 infection, were also TCR-sequenced for comparison. This record comes from a study of T cell responses to AZD1222 COVID-19 vaccine (dated by TCRdb to about 2021). For context, the study as a whole: TCR sequencing covered some 250 trial participants: 200 to 220 given two doses of AZD1222 and some 25 given two doses of MenACWY control vaccine. Trial participants were enrolled by age into subgroups of 18-55, 56-69 and 70-plus years, and around 140, 26 and 57 TCR-sequenced participants, respectively, were included in these subgroups.

The paper as a whole reports these results and caveats: The 56-69-year group was small, and its depth increase did not reach significance, likely because of low power. Participants were mostly white British and included more females than males, and it was suggested by the authors that clonal diversity may have been underestimated. Vaccine-associated CD4 TCRs spanned the whole spike protein, with dominant responses in regions 160-218 and 743-854. Nearly half of unique spike-specific TCRs reportedly recognized epitopes outside regions mutated in the B.1.351 and B.1.1.7 variants. Because no day 14 peak-response samples were available, the repertoires could be characterized only after the peak T cell response. A significant rise in spike-specific TCR breadth and depth was observed after two AZD1222 doses relative to day 0 and relative to MenACWY recipients. Conclusions about previously exposed vaccinees are limited, since just 6 or 7 AZD1222 recipients were seropositive for SARS-CoV-2 at baseline.

The CDR3 regions of human TCRbeta chains were subjected to immunosequencing. For the original study's pipeline: TCRs in the repertoires were matched against a reference library of SARS-CoV-2-specific TCRs that had been generated with the MIRA antigen-specificity platform. Breadth was defined as the fraction of unique TCRs that were SARS-CoV-2-associated, and depth was defined as the fraction of total T cells that were SARS-CoV-2-associated. Using the MIRA data, each spike-specific TCR was mapped to the spike region that the TCR reacts to and placed in a CD4 or CD8 class. Log10-transformed breadth and depth values were compared by one-way ANOVA with Sidak's multiple comparisons tests. TCRdb retrieved this table from immuneACCESS and kept in-frame rearrangements only. Not all clones are present; in checked studies, unresolved V genes account for under half, and no reason is known for the remainder. V and J calls plus clone size are reproduced from that table; the DNA served to infer D and trimming. In this sample the table shows about 140,000 clones, approximately 93% of which occur a single time. The ten largest make up roughly 12% of the sample.

The CDR3, cysteine through phenylalanine, is 16 amino acids long. Solely the CDR3 DNA is kept, with 48 bases framed from the first base. Sequences MNHEY (CDR1) and SMNVEV (CDR2) are obtained from the germline V gene (reference sequence). Germline trimming: 5 bases from V, 9 bases from J; junction bases outside gene matches: 9. This TCR was recovered from an adult who had recovered from COVID-19. The sample was peripheral blood, taken after recovery from COVID-19. The sequence links TRBV27 to TRBJ2-3, with 15 central nucleotides matching TRBD2. This receptor has the CDR3 CASSAPGTSGRFTQYF. The DNA sequence reads TGTGCCAGCAGTGCCCCGGGGACTAGCGGGAGGTTCACGCAGTATTTT.